This TCR beta chain was observed in a study of blood T cell repertoires in COVID-19 (dated by TCRdb to the early 2020s). Concerning the study at large: Collaborator samples came from the United States, Italy and Spain and covered acute and convalescent phases of COVID-19. The prospective study material was composed of cDNA or gDNA derived from T cells, B-cell-depleted T cells, or PBMCs. Deeply sampled blood TCRbeta repertoires from subjects exposed to, actively infected with, or recovered from COVID-19 were included in the dataset. The repertoires were released in a freely available public database intended as a resource for research on the immune response to SARS-CoV-2. The samples were drawn from the first 160 participants of the ongoing ImmuneRACE study and from under 1,500 subjects provided by 6 global collaborators. A de-identified subject ID, COVID-19 status, age in years and sex were almost always included in the sample metadata. Where available, HLA class I and class II types were obtained from metadata supplied by the sample provider rather than from assay-based typing. The paper's findings and limits, for the study overall: Clinical and demographic metadata were provided uncurated, with the amount varying by source and participant.

Collaborating institutions collected whole blood in K2EDTA tubes following their own protocols. For TCRbeta analysis, collaborator samples were shipped as frozen whole blood, as isolated PBMCs, or as DNA extracted from either sample type. The immunoSEQ Assay, a bias-controlled multiplex PCR, was used to amplify TCRbeta CDR3 regions from genomic DNA. Regarding the original processing steps: The number of nucleated cells in each sample was estimated by amplification of reference gene primers within the assay. To quantify the absolute abundance of each unique TCRbeta CDR3 rearrangement, sequence reads were collapsed and filtered. For each sample, productive Simpson clonality was calculated as the square root of Simpson's diversity index over productive rearrangements. TCRdb provides this immuneACCESS table in a form limited to in-frame rearrangements. Some clones are lacking; in checked studies, under half of them reflect an unresolved V gene, and why the rest are absent is not known. V, J and clone size are taken as reported in that table, and D and trimming were inferred from the DNA itself. The sample table records 60,000 to 65,000 clones; around 80% of these occur just once. Around a sixth of the sample belongs to the ten largest clones.

Notes on this clone: Its antigen is still unknown. Base quality data are lacking; no much larger clone is found one base away.

Its CDR3 holds 14 amino acids, cysteine through phenylalanine. CDR3 DNA only is kept here, 42 bases in frame from base 1. The V and J ends are trimmed by 4 bases and 5 bases, leaving 14 bases between them. Based on the germline V gene, the CDR1 and CDR2 sequences are SNHLY and FYNNEI. The chain joins TRBV2 to TRBJ1-2; the D region possibly corresponds to TRBD1 (5 bases align). The clonotype originates from a man aged 55 to 70 with acute or convalescent COVID-19. The sample was peripheral blood. CDR3 region: CASSGWGGAYGYTF. The nucleotide sequence is given as TGTGCCAGCAGTGGATGGGGGGGAGCGTATGGCTACACCTTC.